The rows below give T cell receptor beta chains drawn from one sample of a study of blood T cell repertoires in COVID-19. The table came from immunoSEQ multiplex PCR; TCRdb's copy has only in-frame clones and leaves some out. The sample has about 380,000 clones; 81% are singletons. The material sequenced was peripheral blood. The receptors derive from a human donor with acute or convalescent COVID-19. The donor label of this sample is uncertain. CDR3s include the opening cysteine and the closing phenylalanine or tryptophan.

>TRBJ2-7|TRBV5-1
CASSLVVGGVEQYF
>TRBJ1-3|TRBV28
CASFGGTPSGNTIYF
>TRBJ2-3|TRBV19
CASSTRTSGGAKDTQYF
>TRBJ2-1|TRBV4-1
CASSQDLMSSYNEQFF
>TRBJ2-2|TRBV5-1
CASSPGQVSLITGELFF
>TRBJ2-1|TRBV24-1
CATSDNQGAPDEQFF
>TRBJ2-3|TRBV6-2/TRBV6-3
CASSFRQSSTDTQYF
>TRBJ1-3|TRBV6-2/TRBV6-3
CASSQNRVPTGNTIYF
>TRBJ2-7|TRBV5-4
CASSLERGRGEQYF
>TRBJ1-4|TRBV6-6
CASSPGEGYGATNEKLFF
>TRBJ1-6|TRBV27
CASTPRWDRGRGPLHF
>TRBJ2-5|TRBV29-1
CSVRTAGAEKTQYF
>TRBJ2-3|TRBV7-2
CASGGGPPQYF
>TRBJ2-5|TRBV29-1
CSARQGLETQYF
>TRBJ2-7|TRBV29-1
CSVEDLRDEQYF
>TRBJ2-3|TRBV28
CASRLGGAGIDTQYF
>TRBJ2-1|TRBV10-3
CAISESGTGTNEQFF
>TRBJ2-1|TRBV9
CASSVGWRESSYNEQFF
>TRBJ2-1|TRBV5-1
CASSPQAASGRARLPEQFF
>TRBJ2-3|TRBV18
CASSSTQTGTDTQYF
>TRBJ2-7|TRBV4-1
CASSQDWAVQYF
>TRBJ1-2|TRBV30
CAWSRQAGGYTF
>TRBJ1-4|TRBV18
CASSPGTASSNEKLFF
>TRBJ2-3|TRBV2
CASRETGTGAQRRTQYF
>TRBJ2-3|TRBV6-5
CASSYSAPRITDTQYF
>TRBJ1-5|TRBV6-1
CASSELRQPHNQPQHF
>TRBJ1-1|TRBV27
CASSLVAQGRGPGTEAFF
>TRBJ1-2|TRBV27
CASSPGGFNYGYTF
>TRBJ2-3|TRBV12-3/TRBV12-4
CASAGGTDTQYF
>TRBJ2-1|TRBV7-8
CASSLALGGNNEQFF
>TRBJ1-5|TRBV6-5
CASRSGLGNQPQHF